The rows below give T cell receptor beta chains drawn from one sample of a study of sequential checkpoint blockade in melanoma. The table came from immunoSEQ multiplex PCR; TCRdb's copy has only in-frame clones and leaves some out. The sample carries tens of thousands of clones, about four fifths recorded once. The specimen comprised CD8+ T cells sorted from blood (inferred from file names), sampled from a patient given nivolumab and ipilimumab in sequence. The receptors shown here come from a human donor with melanoma. Each CDR3 is given with its conserved first and last residue. A D gene is named only where the DNA matches it firmly. Rows give clone size only sometimes, using once, few, many, or a class for an expanded clone.

v_call	clone_size	d_call	j_call	cdr3_nt	cdr3_aa
TRBV5-1	.	.	TRBJ2-2	TGCGCCAGCAGCTTGGCTCCGGGACTCCCAGTGGGCACCGGGGAGCTGTTTTTT	CASSLAPGLPVGTGELFF
TRBV19	.	.	TRBJ2-7	TGTGCCAGTAGTCCAGGACAGCACAACGAGCAGTACTTC	CASSPGQHNEQYF
TRBV6-6	once	.	TRBJ2-5	TGTGCCAGCAGTTACCTCTCTAGCCGAGAGACCCAGTACTTC	CASSYLSSRETQYF
TRBV12-1	.	.	TRBJ2-1	TGTGCCAGCAGCTTTCTCGGACTAGCGGGGGAGAACAATGAGCAGTTCTTC	CASSFLGLAGENNEQFF
TRBV7-6	.	TRBD2	TRBJ2-5	TGTGCCAGCAGCTTAGCGGTTCTAGCGGGGGGGCCCGAGACCCAGTACTTC	CASSLAVLAGGPETQYF
TRBV28	medium-sized	TRBD1	TRBJ1-5	TGTGCCAGCGTAGATCCGGGACAGGGGATCTCTCAGCCCCAGCATTTT	CASVDPGQGISQPQHF
TRBV9	.	TRBD2	TRBJ2-7	TGTGCCAGCAGCGCTGGACTAGCGGCTACCTACGAGCAGTACTTC	CASSAGLAATYEQYF
TRBV7-6	.	.	TRBJ2-7	TGTGCCAGCAGCTTTGGCTCCGACAGCTCCTACGAGCAGTACTTC	CASSFGSDSSYEQYF
TRBV21-1	few	.	TRBJ2-7	TGTGCCAGCAGCAAAGTCCGGGACACCTCCTACGAGCAGTACTTC	CASSKVRDTSYEQYF
TRBV29-1	.	.	TRBJ2-7	TGCAGCGTTGAATCCCGGGACAACTACGAGCAGTACTTC	CSVESRDNYEQYF
TRBV28	.	.	TRBJ1-2	TGTGCCAGCAGTTTTGGAACAGCGGGCTATGGCTACACCTTC	CASSFGTAGYGYTF
TRBV9	.	.	TRBJ2-2	TGTGCCAGCAGCGTAGAAACAGGGAACACCGGGGAGCTGTTTTTT	CASSVETGNTGELFF
TRBV6-6	.	.	TRBJ2-5	TGTGCCAGCAGTTACTCGACAGGCGAGACCCAGTACTTC	CASSYSTGETQYF
TRBV9	.	TRBD1	TRBJ1-6	TGTGCCAGCAGCGTAGTGGAGGGACAGGGGTCACCCCTCCACTTT	CASSVVEGQGSPLHF
TRBV6-5	few	TRBD1	TRBJ2-7	TGTGCCAGCAGTAAACAGACAGGGGTCTACGAGCAGTACTTC	CASSKQTGVYEQYF
TRBV19	.	TRBD2	TRBJ2-5	TGTGCCAGTAGTTTACTAGCGGGGCGAGAGCAGTACTTC	CASSLLAGREQYF
TRBV30	.	TRBD2	TRBJ2-5	TGTGCCTGGGACGGTGACAGCGGGGGGGGTCAGTACTTC	CAWDGDSGGGQYF
TRBV5-1	few	.	TRBJ2-7	TGCGCCAGCAGCCCGGACAGCTCCTACGAGCAGTACTTC	CASSPDSSYEQYF
TRBV19	once	.	TRBJ1-1	TGTGCCAGTAGTATGAGTCTCGGGACTGAAGCTTTCTTT	CASSMSLGTEAFF
TRBV18	once	.	TRBJ1-1	TGTGCCAGCTCACCACGCTATAGGGACTACATGTCCCTTGAAGCTTTCTTT	CASSPRYRDYMSLEAFF
TRBV19	few	.	TRBJ2-1	TGTGCCAGTGAGAACGATAGGGGGGGAATTTACAATGAGCAGTTCTTC	CASENDRGGIYNEQFF
TRBV27	.	.	TRBJ2-7	TGTGCCAGCAGTTCTGAACCAACGGGTTACGAGCAGTACTTC	CASSSEPTGYEQYF
TRBV7-9	.	.	TRBJ1-5	TGTGCCAGCAGCTTAGGTTGGGGCGGCCCTCAGCCCCAGCATTTT	CASSLGWGGPQPQHF
TRBV7-9	.	.	TRBJ2-3	TGTGCCAGCAGCATCAAGAGCCAGGGGCCAGATACGCAGTATTTT	CASSIKSQGPDTQYF
TRBV7-7	.	.	TRBJ2-1	TGTGCCAGCAGCTTAGGTAGCGGAGACAATGAGCAGTTCTTC	CASSLGSGDNEQFF
TRBV5-1	.	TRBD2	TRBJ2-1	TGCGCCAGCAGCTCTCTAGCGGGAGGGCCTAATGAGCAGTTCTTC	CASSSLAGGPNEQFF
TRBV4-1	.	.	TRBJ1-1	TGCGCCAGCAGCCGAGCAGCCGTGCAGAGCGCGACTGAAGCTTTCTTT	CASSRAAVQSATEAFF
TRBV28	.	.	TRBJ2-7	TGTGCCAGCAGTTTATTTCCCCAGTTTCAGGGCGAGCAGTACTTC	CASSLFPQFQGEQYF
TRBV27	.	TRBD2	TRBJ2-1	TGTGCCAGCAGTCCGTCTAGCGGGAGTTGGGCCAATGAGCAGTTCTTC	CASSPSSGSWANEQFF
TRBV19	.	.	TRBJ2-1	TGTGCCAGTAGTACCCATTACAATGAGCAGTTCTTC	CASSTHYNEQFF
TRBV19	.	.	TRBJ2-7	TGTGTCAGTAGTATCGGAGGGATCGACGAGCAGTACTTC	CVSSIGGIDEQYF
TRBV19	.	TRBD1	TRBJ1-5	TGTGCCAGTAGTCAGACAGGGAATAGCAATCAGCCCCAGCATTTT	CASSQTGNSNQPQHF
TRBV6-1	.	.	TRBJ2-7	TGTGCCAGCAGTGAAGTGGGCCTGCCCAGCTCCTACGAGCAGTACTTC	CASSEVGLPSSYEQYF
TRBV10-2	.	.	TRBJ2-7	TGCGCCAGCGGACCAGGGGCCTACGAGCAGTACTTC	CASGPGAYEQYF
TRBV2	.	TRBD2	TRBJ2-7	TGTGCCAGCAGTGAACCGAGGGTAGCGGGGCCCTACGAGCAGTACTTC	CASSEPRVAGPYEQYF
TRBV28	.	TRBD1	TRBJ2-7	TGTGCCACCGGACAGGGGTCTTTCTACGAGCAGTACTTC	CATGQGSFYEQYF